This T cell receptor (beta chain) was recorded in a study of CD8+ T cells in alopecia areata. The CDR3 consists of 15 residues. Germline CDR1 and CDR2: SEHNR and FQNEAQ (reference sequence). Between the trimmed V and J ends, which lost 1 base and 4 bases, there was a span of 13 bases. As the sequencing template, cDNA was produced by extracting RNA and reverse transcribing it. Clones were sequenced by immunoSEQ multiplex PCR, and TCRdb holds only the in-frame ones, with some missing. Of 150,000 to 200,000 clones in the sample, 50% to 60% are singletons; the top ten hold approximately 4.3%. Sequenced: CD4+ T cells sorted from blood. This TCR was recovered from a human donor in good health. The chain is built from TRBV7-9 and TRBJ1-2; D may be TRBD1 (6 bases). CDR3 amino acids: CASSLEGGKSYGYTF. CDR3 bases: TGTGCCAGCAGCTTAGAAGGGGGGAAGAGCTATGGCTACACCTTC.